These 29 T cell receptor beta chains originate from one sample sequenced in a study of vaccination and CD4 T cells after COVID-19. The time point was: late sampling 161 to 241 days after vaccination in a few convalescent patients. The treatment is: roughly ten-day PBMC culture with coronavirus spike peptide pools or control peptides (ViraFEST assay). These receptors' targets are unknown. Cultured CD4+ T-cell DNA underwent Oncomine TCR Beta short-read sequencing. TCRdb re-called the PCR reads with MiXCR, one entry per CDR3 protein. The table includes more than 20,000 distinct CDR3 sequences, 41% detected once. This material consisted of CD4+ T cells from blood, cultured in vitro, taken about 7 months after SARS-CoV-2 vaccination. The source is a human donor who had recovered from COVID-19.

This sequence joins TRBV6-1 and TRBJ1-5; D is possibly TRBD1 (5 bases). Trimming left V 10 bases short and J 2 bases short, with 15 bases between. The CDR3 is made up of 14 amino acids. In germline, CDR1 is MNHNS, CDR2 SASEGT. CDR3 nucleotide sequence: TGTGCCACTAGGGGTGGAGGGCGCAATCAGCCCCAGCATTTT. Translation gives CATRGGGRNQPQHF.

V and J are TRBV4-2 and TRBJ2-6; possibly TRBD2 for D (6 bases). V shed 3 bases and J shed 2 bases, with 20 bases lying between them. Germline CDR1 reads LGHNA; CDR2 reads YNFKEQ. The length of the CDR3 is 19 residues. The CDR3 DNA is TGTGCCAGCAGCCACCCCACGACTAGGTCCCGGGCTGGGGCCAACGTCCTGACTTTC. Protein sequence: CASSHPTTRSRAGANVLTF.

The chain is built from TRBV25-1 and TRBJ1-2, with unresolved D. Deletions cut 6 bases from V and 0 bases from J, with 14 bases between. In germline, CDR1 is MGHDK, CDR2 SYGVNS. The CDR3 contains 15 residues. CDR3: CASSPTTGTNYGYTF. The CDR3 bases are TGTGCCAGCAGCCCGACGACCGGGACTAACTATGGCTACACCTTC.

This clonotype was observed a handful of times. J is TRBJ2-1 and V is TRBV20-1; 8 positions match TRBD2. The CDR3 is made up of 16 amino acids. Trimming at V came to 0 bases and at J to 2 bases, leaving 6 bases not matched to a gene. Germline V gives CDR1 DFQATT, CDR2 SNEGSKA (reference sequence). CDR3 residues: CSARDVGLVAYNEQFF. The CDR3 nucleotides are TGCAGTGCTAGAGATGTGGGACTAGTGGCCTACAATGAGCAGTTCTTC.

This clonotype was observed a handful of times. CDR3: CASAVQETQYF. DNA for the CDR3: TGTGCCAGCGCGGTACAAGAGACCCAGTACTTC. The chain has TRBV28 and TRBJ2-5; unclear D gene. Germline V gene sequence: CDR1 MDHEN, CDR2 SYDVKM. The CDR3 has 11 residues. The V end lost 8 bases, the J end lost 2 bases, and 6 bases lay between the germline ends.

J is TRBJ1-2 and V is TRBV30, with 7 bases identical to TRBD1. The germline V gene encodes CDR1 GTSNPN and CDR2 SVGIG (reference sequence). Losses at the gene ends were 2 bases for V and 7 bases for J; bases not matched to a gene: 7. There are 13 residues in the CDR3. This CDR3 reads CAWSTQGIGGYTF. The CDR3 region has the DNA TGTGCCTGGAGTACACAGGGGATTGGTGGCTACACCTTC.

V is TRBV15 and J is TRBJ2-7, with 7 positions matching TRBD2. After removal of 0 bases from V and 4 bases from J, the junction contained 6 bases not matched to a gene. The CDR3 loop spans 15 amino acids. The germline V gene has CDR1 LNHNV and CDR2 YYDKDF (reference sequence). In nucleotides, the CDR3 is TGTGCCACCAGCAGAGATAGGGAGGGGAAATACGAGCAGTACTTC. This encodes CATSRDREGKYEQYF. The full variable domain, completed using reference TRBV15 and TRBJ2-7, is DAMVIQNPRYQVTQFGKPVTLSCSQTLNHNVMYWYQQKSSQAPKLLFHYYDKDFNNEADTPDNFQSRRPNTSFCFLDIRSPGLGDTAMYLCATSRDREGKYEQYFGPGTRLTVT.

J is TRBJ1-2 and V is TRBV19; D gene ambiguous. This CDR3 region has 13 residues. Trimming took off 8 bases at V and 2 bases at J, with 12 bases between the two ends. CDR1 is LNHDA and CDR2 is SQIVND in the germline V gene (reference sequence). CDR3 DNA: TGTGCCAGTGAGGGATGGAGGAACTATGGCTACACCTTC. Its translation is CASEGWRNYGYTF.

This clonotype was seen a few times. The rearrangement joins TRBV7-8 to TRBJ2-1; 11 bases are shared with TRBD2. This CDR3 is 16 amino acids long. Germline loops: CDR1 SGHVS, CDR2 FQNEAQ. The CDR3 DNA reads as TGTTCGTCCATTAGCGGGAGGGCCGGACATTCGTATGAGCAGTTCTTC. Translating it yields CSSISGRAGHSYEQFF.

In this sample, this clonotype turned up once. The chain combines TRBV20-1 with TRBJ2-3; 16 bases are a match to TRBD2. CDR1 DFQATT and CDR2 SNEGSKA come from the germline V gene (reference sequence). J was trimmed by 3 bases and V by 1 base; bases with no gene match: 19. This CDR3 spans 22 amino acids. The CDR3 here is CSARGPPRVGTSGRVMTDTQYF. The DNA for the CDR3 is TGCAGTGCTAGAGGGCCCCCAAGGGTCGGGACTAGCGGGAGGGTGATGACAGATACGCAGTATTTT.

The chain joins TRBV7-2 to TRBJ2-3, with D possibly being TRBD1 or TRBD2 (5 bases each). Trimming removed 5 bases from V and 4 bases from J, with 10 bases in between. There are 13 residues in the CDR3. Germline loops: CDR1 SGHTA, CDR2 FQGNSA. The CDR3 is CASSTGAPDTQYF. CDR3 coding DNA: TGTGCCAGCAGCACCGGGGCCCCAGATACGCAGTATTTT.

This sequence joins TRBV6-1 and TRBJ2-7, with TRBD2 matching 9 bases. Germline CDR1 and CDR2: MNHNS and SASEGT. The CDR3 is 17 residues long. Trimming removed 7 bases from V and 5 bases from J; junction bases left unmatched: 18. The CDR3 sequence is CASTWGSRTSGSHEQYF. The CDR3, as DNA: TGTGCCAGCACTTGGGGTAGTCGTACTAGCGGGTCCCACGAGCAGTACTTC.

The V gene is TRBV20-1, the J gene TRBJ1-6, with D possibly being TRBD1 (5 bases). This CDR3 contains 14 residues. Per germline, CDR1 DFQATT and CDR2 SNEGSKA (reference sequence). The V and J ends lost 5 bases and 3 bases respectively, with 11 bases between them. The chain's CDR3 is CSAYGTDYNSPLHF. CDR3 DNA sequence: TGCAGTGCTTACGGGACCGACTATAATTCACCCCTCCACTTT.

The table lists this clonotype with a few counts. The rearrangement joins TRBV11-2 to TRBJ1-5, with D perhaps matching TRBD1 (5 bases). The germline gives CDR1 SGHAT, CDR2 FQNNGV. The CDR3 has 13 residues. The germline V and J ends were trimmed by 0 bases and 5 bases, with 5 bases remaining between them. CDR3 in DNA: TGTGCCAGCAGCTTAGAGGGGGATCAGCCCCAGCATTTT. Encoded protein: CASSLEGDQPQHF.

The chain is built from TRBV6-4 and TRBJ2-3; D may be TRBD1 or TRBD2 (5 bases each). Trimming removed 4 bases from V and 0 bases from J, with 5 bases in between. Germline assignment: CDR1 MRHNA and CDR2 SNTAGT. This CDR3 region has 13 residues. CDR3 coding DNA: TGTGCCAGCAGTGGGGACAGCACAGATACGCAGTATTTT. Its translation is CASSGDSTDTQYF.

This clonotype has a handful of counts. The genes are TRBV6-4 and TRBJ2-2, with 7 bases matching TRBD2. The CDR3 sequence is 14 residues long. The germline V gene has CDR1 MRHNA and CDR2 SNTAGT. The V segment lost 2 bases and the J segment 4 bases; nucleotides outside the gene matches: 1. The chain's CDR3 is CASSDGGSTGELFF. For the CDR3, the DNA is TGTGCCAGCAGTGACGGCGGGAGCACCGGGGAGCTGTTTTTT.

This clonotype was detected once. This chain connects TRBV10-3 to TRBJ1-5, with D uncertain. This CDR3 has 14 residues. Germline CDR1 reads ENHRY; CDR2 reads SYGVKD. V dropped 2 bases and J dropped 0 bases, with 5 bases sitting between them. Written as DNA, the CDR3 is TGTGCCATCAGTGAGGTAAATAGCAATCAGCCCCAGCATTTT. This sequence encodes CAISEVNSNQPQHF.

This clonotype has a handful of counts. The V and J genes are TRBV6-5 and TRBJ2-1; D might be TRBD1 or TRBD2, each matching 5 bases. Trimming cost V 0 bases and J 3 bases, with 12 bases left between them. CDR3 length: 16 residues. Germline CDR1 and CDR2: MNHEY and SVGAGI. The CDR3 region is CASSYSEEGLYNEQFF. For the CDR3, the DNA is TGTGCCAGCAGTTACTCGGAAGAGGGGCTCTACAATGAGCAGTTCTTC.

This clonotype was recorded a few times. As DNA, the CDR3 is TGCAGTGCTAGGGGCGTAGCGGTAAACTACGAGCAGTACTTC. Protein product: CSARGVAVNYEQYF. The V and J genes are TRBV20-1 and TRBJ2-7; D perhaps matches TRBD2 (6 bases). V was cut by 3 bases and J by 3 bases, with 15 bases left in between. Germline V gene sequence: CDR1 DFQATT, CDR2 SNEGSKA (reference sequence). CDR3 length: 14 residues.

The chain links TRBV5-4 to TRBJ2-1; 11 bases are shared with TRBD2. Unmatched junction bases numbered 7, after V lost 0 bases and J lost 2 bases. Germline V lookup: CDR1 SGHNT, CDR2 YYREEE (reference sequence). This CDR3 has 18 amino acids. The CDR3 DNA sequence: TGTGCCAGCAGCTTGGCAGGACTAGCGGGCTCTACCTACAATGAGCAGTTCTTC. This sequence encodes CASSLAGLAGSTYNEQFF. The entire variable domain, with the rest obtained from reference TRBV5-4 and TRBJ2-1, is as follows: ETGVTQSPTHLIKTRGQQVTLRCSSQSGHNTVSWYQQALGQGPQFIFQYYREEENGRGNFPPRFSGLQFPNYSSELNVNALELDDSALYLCASSLAGLAGSTYNEQFFGPGTRLTVL.

The chain employs TRBV7-2 and TRBJ2-7; weak D call: TRBD2 (6 bases). CDR1 and CDR2 from the germline V gene are SGHTA and FQGNSA. The CDR3 has 14 amino acids. The V end was cut by 5 bases, the J end by 0 bases, with 11 bases between. The CDR3 loop reads CASSPPGGSYEQYF. In nucleotides, the CDR3 is TGTGCCAGCAGCCCCCCCGGGGGCTCCTACGAGCAGTACTTC.

V usage is TRBV7-2 and J usage is TRBJ2-1; D is perhaps TRBD2 (5 bases). This CDR3 has 16 amino acids. Germline-derived CDR1 and CDR2 are SGHTA and FQGNSA. V lost 0 bases to trimming and J lost 7 bases, with 16 bases between them. Written as DNA, the CDR3 is TGTGCCAGCAGCTTAGCTAGCGAGAGCTTCGGGAATGAGCAGTTCTTC. It yields the protein CASSLASESFGNEQFF.

J is TRBJ2-1 and V is TRBV2; D call uncertain. Germline assignment: CDR1 SNHLY and CDR2 FYNNEI. V lost 3 bases, J lost 9 bases, and 15 bases lay in between. This CDR3 region has 14 residues. The CDR3 DNA is TGTGCCAGCAGTGATAGTGGTCGCTATACTGAGCAGTTCTTC. Amino acid sequence: CASSDSGRYTEQFF.

The rearrangement joins TRBV4-1 to TRBJ2-5; 7 nucleotides agree with TRBD1. Unmatched junction bases numbered 3, after V lost 1 base and J lost 7 bases. The CDR3 is 13 amino acids. The germline V gene has CDR1 MGHRA and CDR2 YSYEKL. CDR3 coding DNA: TGCGCCAGCAGCCAAGCCCCAGGGGGGACCCAGTACTTC. Translating gives CASSQAPGGTQYF.

This clonotype was seen a few times. The chain joins TRBV28 to TRBJ2-5, with unresolved D. The germline V gene has CDR1 MDHEN and CDR2 SYDVKM. This CDR3 is 15 amino acids long. The V and J ends lost 5 bases and 7 bases respectively, with 20 bases between them. The CDR3 loop reads CASSPRRLAGRTQYF. Here the CDR3 DNA reads TGTGCCAGCAGTCCCCGCCGTTTAGCCGGCAGGACCCAGTACTTC.

The sample holds one count of this clonotype. The chain uses TRBV20-1 and TRBJ2-1; 8 nucleotides agree with TRBD2. Germline loops: CDR1 DFQATT, CDR2 SNEGSKA (reference sequence). The CDR3 extends over 16 amino acids. J gave up 4 bases and V 4 bases, and 12 bases lay outside the gene matches. The chain's CDR3 is CSAIIVGREVYNEQFF. The CDR3 DNA follows: TGCAGTGCTATTATAGTAGGGCGGGAGGTTTACAATGAGCAGTTCTTC.

V usage is TRBV7-2 and J usage is TRBJ2-7, with TRBD1 matching over 7 bases. The V gene end was trimmed by 5 bases and the J gene end by 2 bases; junction bases not matched to a gene: 9. In germline, CDR1 is SGHTA, CDR2 FQGNSA. This CDR3 is 15 amino acids long. CDR3 sequence: CASSTNRGQTYEQYF. The CDR3 coding sequence is TGTGCCAGCAGCACTAACCGGGGACAGACCTACGAGCAGTACTTC.

Here the CDR3 DNA reads TGCAGTGTCTCTGATGACCGCTATGGCTACACCTTC. Amino acid sequence: CSVSDDRYGYTF. The chain has TRBV20-1 and TRBJ1-2; D ambiguous. V lost 7 bases and J 4 bases, leaving 13 bases between the germline ends. The CDR3 is 12 amino acids. CDR1 is DFQATT, CDR2 SNEGSKA, per germline (reference sequence).

The sample holds a few counts of this clonotype. This chain joins TRBV28 and TRBJ1-6; no definite D call. This CDR3 is 14 amino acids long. Germline-derived CDR1 and CDR2 are MDHEN and SYDVKM. The germline V and J ends were trimmed by 8 bases and 7 bases, with 15 bases remaining between them. CDR3 bases: TGTGCCAGCCGGTCCTCTTTGGACAATTCACCCCTCCACTTT. Its protein is CASRSSLDNSPLHF.